The T cell receptor (beta chain) described here comes from a study of glioma-infiltrating T cells after dendritic cell vaccination. Time point described: after dendritic cell vaccination, including at tumor progression/relapse. Germline values: CDR1 MNHEY, CDR2 SMNVEV (reference sequence). J lost 0 bases, V lost 7 bases, and 6 bases had no gene match. The CDR3 is 16 amino acids. The primer mix had 60 V beta and 13 J beta primers. Some clones are missing from TCRdb's copy, which holds only in-frame ones; the method was immunoSEQ multiplex PCR. The table has about 65,000 clones, roughly 86% seen once. The source is a human donor with glioblastoma. J is TRBJ1-6 and V is TRBV27; 7 bases agree with TRBD1. Sequences were derived from blood, sampled after dendritic cell vaccination. The CDR3, as DNA: TGTGCCAGCACCCGGGACAGCTCCTCCTATAATTCACCCCTCCACTTT. Translation: CASTRDSSSYNSPLHF.